The table lists the clone carrying this T cell receptor (beta chain) with a few counts. 60 Vbeta and 13 Jbeta primers were used in PCR. Profiling relied on immunoSEQ multiplex PCR, and the TCRdb table lists in-frame clones only, not all of them. The table shows approximately 120,000 clones, with roughly a sixth occurring only once. These data belong to a study of cytomegalovirus exposure and HLA in healthy donors. The material sequenced was PBMCs. This TCR was recovered from a female donor in good health and CMV-seropositive.

CDR3 sequence (DNA): TGTGCCAGGAGGGACAGGGGACGGGATAGCAATCAGCCCCAGCATTTT. Amino acids: CARRDRGRDSNQPQHF. V gene TRBV25-1 combines with J gene TRBJ1-5, with 10 bases lining up with TRBD1. The CDR3 extends over 16 amino acids. V trimming: 9 bases; J trimming: 0 bases; junction bases outside the gene matches: 8. Germline V lookup: CDR1 MGHDK, CDR2 SYGVNS.